Following are 26 T cell receptor beta chains from one sample sequenced in a study of blood T cell repertoires in COVID-19. The data were produced by immunoSEQ multiplex PCR, yet TCRdb's version contains in-frame clones alone and is incomplete. Of 95,000 to 110,000 clones in the sample, 89% were seen once. The sample comprised peripheral blood. Every receptor here comes from a man aged 35-49 years with active or convalescent COVID-19.

The gene calls are TRBV18 and TRBJ2-7; TRBD1 matches 9 bases. CDR1 and CDR2 from the germline V gene are KGHSH and LQKENI. The J segment lost 6 bases and the V segment lost 8 bases, leaving 2 bases of the junction unmatched. This CDR3 is built from 11 residues. CDR3 DNA sequence: TGTGCCAGCCGGACAGGGGTCGAGCAGTACTTC. Its translation is CASRTGVEQYF.

The J gene is TRBJ2-1, the V gene TRBV28; the match to TRBD2 covers 14 bases. This CDR3 contains 17 residues. Germline trimming cut 5 bases from V and 6 bases from J; bases unmatched to any gene: 9. Looked up from germline, CDR1 is MDHEN and CDR2 is SYDVKM. The CDR3 loop reads CASSPGTSGSLGNEQFF. CDR3 bases: TGTGCCAGCAGTCCGGGGACTAGCGGGAGTTTGGGCAATGAGCAGTTCTTC.

The CDR3 coding sequence is TGTGCCAGCAGCTTGAGTCGGGGGTTCTCCTACAATGAGCAGTTCTTC. This encodes CASSLSRGFSYNEQFF. The genes are TRBV11-2 and TRBJ2-1; TRBD2 might be the D (6 bases). The CDR3 runs 16 residues. The V and J ends lost 3 bases and 0 bases respectively, with 12 bases between them. Per the germline V gene, CDR1 is SGHAT and CDR2 is FQNNGV.

The rearrangement links TRBV18 to TRBJ1-1; 7 positions agree with TRBD1. The V segment lost 0 bases and the J segment 2 bases; nucleotides outside the gene matches: 9. The CDR3 totals 17 residues. Germline CDR1 KGHSH, CDR2 LQKENI. Here the CDR3 reads CASSPPQGGWVNTEAFF. CDR3 in DNA: TGTGCCAGCTCACCACCGCAGGGGGGTTGGGTCAACACTGAAGCTTTCTTT.

The V gene is TRBV28, the J gene TRBJ2-3, with TRBD1 matching over 9 bases. Germline assignment: CDR1 MDHEN and CDR2 SYDVKM. The CDR3 covers 14 residues. J gave up 4 bases and V 5 bases, and 4 bases lay outside the gene matches. CDR3 DNA: TGTGCCAGCAGTGACGGACAGGGGCCAGATACGCAGTATTTT. This codes for CASSDGQGPDTQYF. Variable domain in full (rest from reference TRBV28 and TRBJ2-3): DVKVTQSSRYLVKRTGEKVFLECVQDMDHENMFWYRQDPGLGLRLIYFSYDVKMKEKGDIPEGYSVSREKKERFSLILESASTNQTSMYLCASSDGQGPDTQYFGPGTRLTVL.

V and J are TRBV7-9 and TRBJ1-6, with no clear D. V dropped 5 bases and J dropped 7 bases, with 15 bases sitting between them. The CDR3 runs 15 residues. CDR1 is SEHNR and CDR2 is FQNEAQ in the germline V gene (reference sequence). CDR3 amino acids: CASSHRQAPNSPLHF. The CDR3 DNA sequence: TGTGCCAGCAGCCACCGGCAGGCCCCCAATTCACCCCTCCACTTT.

The gene calls are TRBV9 and TRBJ2-2; D uncertain. V was cut by 0 bases and J by 3 bases, with 9 bases left in between. The CDR3 contains 15 residues. Germline CDR1 and CDR2: SGDLS and YYNGEE. DNA for the CDR3: TGTGCCAGCAGCGTAGACTTTCGGGACACCGGGGAGCTGTTTTTT. It specifies CASSVDFRDTGELFF.

J is TRBJ1-5 and V is TRBV28; D remains ambiguous. Germline V gives CDR1 MDHEN, CDR2 SYDVKM. V lost 4 bases, J lost 3 bases, and 7 bases lay in between. This CDR3 comprises 13 residues. The CDR3 nucleotides are TGTGCCAGCAGTTCCCCGGTCAATCAGCCCCAGCATTTT. It yields the protein CASSSPVNQPQHF.

This clone showed up just once. The chain joins TRBV9 to TRBJ1-6, with D possibly being TRBD1 (5 bases). The length of the CDR3 is 14 residues. Deletions cut 3 bases from V and 9 bases from J, with 13 bases between. The germline V gene has CDR1 SGDLS and CDR2 YYNGEE. The chain's CDR3 is CASSARGDVSPLHF. Written as DNA, the CDR3 is TGTGCCAGCAGCGCGCGGGGGGACGTTTCACCCCTCCACTTT.

The chain uses TRBV18 and TRBJ1-2; the D gene is possibly TRBD1 (5 bases). Germline CDR1 and CDR2: KGHSH and LQKENI. The CDR3 extends over 15 amino acids. Trimming shortened V by 1 base and J by 6 bases, and 15 bases separated the two germline ends. The CDR3 DNA follows: TGTGCCAGCTCACCACAGGGGAGGGAAAGGCATGGCTACACCTTC. This gives the protein CASSPQGRERHGYTF. The full variable domain, with the rest looked up from reference TRBV18 and TRBJ1-2, is NAGVMQNPRHLVRRRGQEARLRCSPMKGHSHVYWYRQLPEEGLKFMVYLQKENIIDESGMPKERFSAEFPKEGPSILRIQQVVRGDSAAYFCASSPQGRERHGYTFGSGTRLTVV.

The chain recombines TRBV7-2 with TRBJ1-6; 7 nucleotides match TRBD1. The V gene's germline CDR1 is SGHTA and CDR2 FQGNSA. CDR3 length: 18 residues. With 2 bases clipped from V and 2 bases from J, the junction kept 9 bases outside the gene matches. CDR3 DNA sequence: TGTGCCAGCAGCTTAAGTTCACAGGGGCGGACCTATAATTCACCCCTCCACTTT. Amino acid sequence: CASSLSSQGRTYNSPLHF.

The rearrangement links TRBV24-1 to TRBJ2-3; 7 bases are a match to TRBD1. This CDR3 is built from 15 residues. Per the germline V gene, CDR1 is KGHDR and CDR2 is SFDVKD. V lost 3 bases, J lost 1 base, and 3 bases stayed unmatched. CDR3 bases: TGTGCCACCAGTGATCATGGACAGGGCACAGATACGCAGTATTTT. Translation gives CATSDHGQGTDTQYF.

This clone came up once. V is TRBV11-2 and J is TRBJ1-4; 9 nucleotides align to TRBD1. This CDR3 comprises 15 residues. Germline-derived CDR1 and CDR2 are SGHAT and FQNNGV. V was pared by 5 bases and J by 8 bases, with 9 bases of the junction left unmatched. CDR3 region: CASSREQGAWEKLFF. The CDR3 nucleotides are TGTGCCAGCAGCCGAGAACAGGGGGCTTGGGAAAAACTGTTTTTT.

The chain has TRBV6-1 and TRBJ2-3; 14 bases line up with TRBD2. The CDR3 consists of 19 residues. Unmatched junction bases numbered 8, after V lost 1 base and J lost 2 bases. Germline CDR1 MNHNS, CDR2 SASEGT. The CDR3, as DNA: TGTGCCAGCAGTGAAGGGACTAGCGGGAGGAATAGCCCCACAGATACGCAGTATTTT. Amino acid sequence: CASSEGTSGRNSPTDTQYF.

The chain is built from TRBV3-1 (or the pseudogene TRBV3-2) and TRBJ2-2; 7 bases align to TRBD2. The junction had 6 bases not matched to a gene; V was cut back by 0 bases and J by 5 bases. Germline-derived CDR1 and CDR2 are LGHDT and YNNKEL (reference sequence). CDR3 length: 16 amino acids. The CDR3 protein is CASSQDWRERTGELFF. In DNA, the CDR3 is TGTGCCAGCAGCCAAGATTGGCGGGAGAGGACCGGGGAGCTGTTTTTT.

This sequence joins TRBV11-3 and TRBJ1-1; no reliable D call. Trimming removed 8 bases at V and 0 bases at J, with 13 bases between. The CDR3 spans 14 residues. The germline V gene encodes CDR1 SGHNT and CDR2 YENEEA. CDR3 in amino acids: CASGNGLLNTEAFF. CDR3 sequence (DNA): TGTGCCAGCGGTAATGGACTGTTGAACACTGAAGCTTTCTTT.

This clone was picked up one time. The chain employs TRBV28 and TRBJ2-3, with D tentatively TRBD2 (5 bases). The CDR3 is 13 amino acids. Trimming shortened V by 7 bases and J by 5 bases, and 13 bases separated the two germline ends. In germline, CDR1 is MDHEN, CDR2 SYDVKM. CDR3 DNA: TGTGCCAGCAACTCCCCCGCGGGAGATACGCAGTATTTT. Amino acid sequence: CASNSPAGDTQYF.

The chain couples TRBV25-1 to TRBJ2-7; D is perhaps TRBD2 (6 bases). Germline CDR1 MGHDK, CDR2 SYGVNS. The V gene lost 1 base and the J gene lost 0 bases, with 19 bases spanning the gap. The CDR3 is 18 amino acids. DNA of the CDR3: TGTGCCAGCAGTGAATCCGGAGGGGCGCCCCGAAACTCCTACGAGCAGTACTTC. Protein sequence: CASSESGGAPRNSYEQYF.

The rearrangement uses TRBV24-1 and TRBJ2-7; weak D call: TRBD1 (6 bases). The germline V gene has CDR1 KGHDR and CDR2 SFDVKD. V lost 9 bases and J 2 bases, leaving 13 bases between the germline ends. This CDR3 comprises 13 residues. CDR3 sequence: CATSGTKAYEQYF. CDR3 DNA: TGTGCCACCTCCGGGACAAAAGCCTACGAGCAGTACTTC.

The chain couples TRBV18 to TRBJ1-5; D gene uncertain. Germline CDR1 KGHSH, CDR2 LQKENI. Trimming cost V 3 bases and J 4 bases, with 10 bases left between them. This CDR3 has 14 amino acids. CDR3 sequence (DNA): TGTGCCAGCTCACCTACGCAGGCTAATCAGCCCCAGCATTTT. It is translated as CASSPTQANQPQHF.

This clone showed up just once. The chain combines TRBV24-1 with TRBJ2-1, with TRBD1 identical over 9 bases. Losses at the gene ends were 5 bases for V and 8 bases for J; bases not matched to a gene: 12. This CDR3 is built from 16 residues. The V gene's germline CDR1 is KGHDR and CDR2 SFDVKD. CDR3 region: CATSGRTGEIVHEQFF. CDR3 bases: TGTGCCACCAGTGGGAGGACAGGGGAGATCGTCCATGAGCAGTTCTTC.

This sequence joins TRBV5-5 and TRBJ1-4, with 7 bases identical to TRBD1. Germline CDR1 SGHKS, CDR2 YYEKEE (reference sequence). CDR3 length equals 15 residues. Trimming removed 3 bases from V and 2 bases from J; junction bases left unmatched: 4. CDR3: CASSSFRGTNEKLFF. In DNA form, the CDR3 reads TGTGCCAGCAGCTCCTTCAGGGGGACTAATGAAAAACTGTTTTTT.

The chain employs TRBV27 and TRBJ1-3; tentatively, D is TRBD1 (5 bases). Germline lookup yields CDR1 MNHEY and CDR2 SMNVEV (reference sequence). Trimming took 2 bases from V and 0 from J, leaving 14 bases between them. The CDR3 is 17 amino acids. In DNA form, the CDR3 reads TGTGCCAGCAGTTTAGTGGACCCAAGGGGCTCTGGAAACACCATATATTTT. It codes for CASSLVDPRGSGNTIYF.

V and J are TRBV3-1 (or the pseudogene TRBV3-2) and TRBJ1-5, with no clear D. The V end lost 1 base, the J end lost 5 bases, and 12 bases lay between the germline ends. The germline CDR1 and CDR2 sequences are LGHDT and YNNKEL (reference sequence). There are 15 residues in the CDR3. CDR3 sequence reads: CASSQGPRGHQPQHF. Written as DNA, the CDR3 is TGTGCCAGCAGCCAAGGACCTCGGGGTCATCAGCCCCAGCATTTT.

The chain couples TRBV27 to TRBJ1-3; TRBD1 matches 7 bases. This CDR3 is 14 amino acids long. Trimming removed 6 bases from V and 1 base from J; junction bases left unmatched: 3. CDR1 is MNHEY, CDR2 SMNVEV, per germline (reference sequence). In nucleotides, the CDR3 is TGTGCCAGCAGGGCGGGACAGTCTGGAAACACCATATATTTT. Amino acid sequence: CASRAGQSGNTIYF.

V is TRBV20-1 and J is TRBJ1-1; D possibly corresponds to TRBD1 (5 bases). Germline lookup yields CDR1 DFQATT and CDR2 SNEGSKA (reference sequence). The CDR3 covers 11 residues. V lost 3 bases and J 8 bases, leaving 10 bases between the germline ends. This CDR3 is CSASQTVEAFF. In DNA, the CDR3 is TGCAGTGCTAGCCAGACAGTCGAAGCTTTCTTT.